These T cell receptor beta chains were read from a single sample in a study of CD4 T cells in relation to SARS-CoV-2 and coronaviruses. Clones were read by immunoSEQ multiplex PCR, and TCRdb kept only the in-frame ones, dropping some. The repertoire holds 9,500 to 12,000 clones, with about 68% as singletons. For these receptors, no antigen is known. Sequences were obtained from CD4+ T cells from PBMCs, cultured in vitro. Source of these receptors: a human donor in good health. Each CDR3 is given with its conserved first and last residue. A D gene is named only where the DNA matches it firmly. Only part of the rows carry a size: once, few, many, or a class if the clone is expanded.

clone size: -
D gene: -
J gene: TRBJ2-5
V gene: TRBV21-1
CDR3 DNA: TGTGCCAGCAGCCAGCCGGCTAGCGGGAGGGGGGAGACCCAGTACTTC
CDR3 protein: CASSQPASGRGETQYF

clone size: -
D gene: TRBD2
J gene: TRBJ2-5
V gene: TRBV7-2
CDR3 DNA: TGTGCCAGCAGCACCCGGGGTAGCGGGAGGGCCGAGACCCAGTACTTC
CDR3 protein: CASSTRGSGRAETQYF

clone size: few
D gene: TRBD2
J gene: TRBJ2-1
V gene: TRBV12-5
CDR3 DNA: TGTGCTAGTGGTCCACTGGGGAGGGGAGCCTACAATGAGCAGTTCTTC
CDR3 protein: CASGPLGRGAYNEQFF

clone size: -
D gene: TRBD1
J gene: TRBJ1-1
V gene: TRBV10-3
CDR3 DNA: TGTGCCATCAGTTTATCCGGGACAGAGAACACTGAAGCTTTCTTT
CDR3 protein: CAISLSGTENTEAFF

clone size: -
D gene: -
J gene: TRBJ1-5
V gene: TRBV5-5
CDR3 DNA: TGTGCCAGCAGCTTGGGTCACGCGGGGGGAAGCAATCAGCCCCAGCATTTT
CDR3 protein: CASSLGHAGGSNQPQHF

clone size: few
D gene: TRBD1
J gene: TRBJ1-2
V gene: TRBV5-4
CDR3 DNA: TGTGCCAGCAGCTTGGTTAGGATACAGGGGGCGGCTGGCTACACCTTC
CDR3 protein: CASSLVRIQGAAGYTF

clone size: -
D gene: -
J gene: TRBJ1-4
V gene: TRBV3-1/TRBV3-2
CDR3 DNA: TGTGCCAGCAACCAGGGAAAGGATGAAAAACTGTTTTTT
CDR3 protein: CASNQGKDEKLFF

clone size: -
D gene: TRBD2
J gene: TRBJ2-7
V gene: TRBV29-1
CDR3 DNA: TGCAGCGTTCTGACTAGCGGACACTCCTACGAGCAGTACTTC
CDR3 protein: CSVLTSGHSYEQYF

clone size: -
D gene: -
J gene: TRBJ2-7
V gene: TRBV6-5
CDR3 DNA: TGTGCCAGCAGTTCCCCCCAGGCAGGGGCCATCTACGAGCAGTACTTC
CDR3 protein: CASSSPQAGAIYEQYF

clone size: -
D gene: -
J gene: TRBJ1-6
V gene: TRBV11-3
CDR3 DNA: TGTGCCAGCAGCCTCTACAGGGTATATCCTTGGCGTTCACCCCTCCACTTT
CDR3 protein: CASSLYRVYPWRSPLHF

clone size: -
D gene: TRBD1
J gene: TRBJ2-1
V gene: TRBV7-2
CDR3 DNA: TGTGCCAGCAGCTTAGCAGCGGGACAGGGGGTGCACAATGAGCAGTTCTTC
CDR3 protein: CASSLAAGQGVHNEQFF

clone size: -
D gene: -
J gene: TRBJ1-6
V gene: TRBV20-1
CDR3 DNA: TGCAGTGCTAGTGCGGGGTCGGATTCACCCCTCCACTTT
CDR3 protein: CSASAGSDSPLHF

clone size: -
D gene: TRBD2
J gene: TRBJ2-7
V gene: TRBV11-2
CDR3 DNA: TGTGCCAGCAGCTTGGGACTAGCGGCCGACCCCTCCTACGAGCAGTACTTC
CDR3 protein: CASSLGLAADPSYEQYF

clone size: few
D gene: -
J gene: TRBJ2-2
V gene: TRBV7-3
CDR3 DNA: TGTGCCAGCAGCACGGGACTGAGCGGGGAGCTGTTTTTT
CDR3 protein: CASSTGLSGELFF

clone size: -
D gene: -
J gene: TRBJ2-7
V gene: TRBV7-8
CDR3 DNA: TGTGCCAGCAGCTTTTCGACAGGTACCTACGAGCAGTACTTC
CDR3 protein: CASSFSTGTYEQYF

clone size: -
D gene: TRBD2
J gene: TRBJ2-5
V gene: TRBV4-1
CDR3 DNA: TGCGCCAGCAGCCAAGATGGACTAGCGGGACGAGCCCAGTACTTC
CDR3 protein: CASSQDGLAGRAQYF

clone size: -
D gene: -
J gene: TRBJ2-3
V gene: TRBV28
CDR3 DNA: TGTGCCAGCAGCTCCGGACCCAAGACAGATACGCAGTATTTT
CDR3 protein: CASSSGPKTDTQYF

clone size: -
D gene: -
J gene: TRBJ1-2
V gene: TRBV7-9
CDR3 DNA: TGTGCCAGCAGCCCAAACCAGGGAGGCTACGCCTTC
CDR3 protein: CASSPNQGGYAF

clone size: -
D gene: TRBD1
J gene: TRBJ1-5
V gene: TRBV30
CDR3 DNA: TGTGCCTGGAGCCGGGACAGGGCAGGACAGCCCCAGCATTTT
CDR3 protein: CAWSRDRAGQPQHF

clone size: -
D gene: TRBD2
J gene: TRBJ2-3
V gene: TRBV6-5
CDR3 DNA: TGTGCCAGCCTGCGACTAGCGGGAGCGTCAGATACGCAGTATTTT
CDR3 protein: CASLRLAGASDTQYF

clone size: -
D gene: TRBD2
J gene: TRBJ2-1
V gene: TRBV3-1/TRBV3-2
CDR3 DNA: TGTGCCAGCAGCTCTAACAGTGGGAGGGACAATGAGCAGTTCTTC
CDR3 protein: CASSSNSGRDNEQFF

clone size: -
D gene: TRBD1
J gene: TRBJ2-3
V gene: TRBV19
CDR3 DNA: TGTGCCAGTAGTACGACAGGGGGCACAGATACGCAGTATTTT
CDR3 protein: CASSTTGGTDTQYF

clone size: -
D gene: -
J gene: TRBJ2-7
V gene: TRBV16
CDR3 DNA: TGTGCCAGCAGCCTGGAGGCGGAGCAGTACTTC
CDR3 protein: CASSLEAEQYF

clone size: -
D gene: -
J gene: TRBJ2-1
V gene: TRBV7-9
CDR3 DNA: TGTGCCAGCAGCTTACGGGTGGAGCCCTACAATGAGCAGTTCTTC
CDR3 protein: CASSLRVEPYNEQFF

clone size: few
D gene: TRBD1
J gene: TRBJ2-2
V gene: TRBV5-4
CDR3 DNA: TGTGCCAGCAGCCCTCGGACAGGGGACACCGGGGAGCTGTTTTTT
CDR3 protein: CASSPRTGDTGELFF

clone size: -
D gene: TRBD1
J gene: TRBJ1-6
V gene: TRBV4-3
CDR3 DNA: TGCGCCAGCAGCCAAGTAATGACAGGGCGGAATTCACCCCTCCACTTT
CDR3 protein: CASSQVMTGRNSPLHF

clone size: -
D gene: -
J gene: TRBJ1-6
V gene: TRBV21-1
CDR3 DNA: TGTGCCAGCTATCCCAGGGGAGAGAATTCACCCCTCCACTTT
CDR3 protein: CASYPRGENSPLHF

clone size: -
D gene: TRBD2
J gene: TRBJ2-1
V gene: TRBV7-3
CDR3 DNA: TGTGCCAGCAGCAGTAGCGGGGGGGCCTACAATGAGCAGTTCTTC
CDR3 protein: CASSSSGGAYNEQFF

clone size: once
D gene: -
J gene: TRBJ1-3
V gene: TRBV11-2
CDR3 DNA: TGTGCCAGCAGCTTCGGGGAGAGCTCTGGAAACACCATATATTTT
CDR3 protein: CASSFGESSGNTIYF

clone size: -
D gene: -
J gene: TRBJ1-2
V gene: TRBV2
CDR3 DNA: TGTGCCAGCAGTGCAGTCAGGCTCGTCGATAACTATGGCTACACCTTC
CDR3 protein: CASSAVRLVDNYGYTF

clone size: -
D gene: -
J gene: TRBJ2-3
V gene: TRBV4-1
CDR3 DNA: TGCGCCAGCAGCCAGAACCTGGGGGGCTTGGGCACAGATACGCAGTATTTT
CDR3 protein: CASSQNLGGLGTDTQYF

clone size: -
D gene: -
J gene: TRBJ2-7
V gene: TRBV19
CDR3 DNA: TGTGCCAGTAGCCCCTGGGGGGGGGCAGGAGGCTACGAGCAGTACTTC
CDR3 protein: CASSPWGGAGGYEQYF

clone size: -
D gene: TRBD2
J gene: TRBJ2-7
V gene: TRBV9
CDR3 DNA: TGTGCCAGCAGCGCGACTAGCGGGAGAGGATACGAGCAGTACTTC
CDR3 protein: CASSATSGRGYEQYF

clone size: -
D gene: -
J gene: TRBJ1-1
V gene: TRBV30
CDR3 DNA: TGTGCCTGTATAGTCGGCAGCTCGAACACTGAAGCTTTCTTT
CDR3 protein: CACIVGSSNTEAFF

clone size: few
D gene: -
J gene: TRBJ1-1
V gene: TRBV27
CDR3 DNA: TGTGCCAGCAGTTTAAGGGCACCATCTGAAGCTTTCTTT
CDR3 protein: CASSLRAPSEAFF

clone size: -
D gene: -
J gene: TRBJ2-5
V gene: TRBV2
CDR3 DNA: TGTGCCAGCAGTGGAGGCCGAGAGACCCAGTACTTC
CDR3 protein: CASSGGRETQYF

clone size: -
D gene: -
J gene: TRBJ2-2
V gene: TRBV14
CDR3 DNA: TGTGCCAGCAGCCAAGATGGCCCAAGGTCCGGGGAGCTGTTTTTT
CDR3 protein: CASSQDGPRSGELFF

clone size: few
D gene: -
J gene: TRBJ2-2
V gene: TRBV11-3
CDR3 DNA: TGTGCCAGCAGCCCCGGTCCCATTACGAACACCGGGGAGCTGTTTTTT
CDR3 protein: CASSPGPITNTGELFF

clone size: -
D gene: -
J gene: TRBJ2-7
V gene: TRBV2
CDR3 DNA: TGTGCCAGCACCCGGACAGAAGATGTCGGGCAGTACTTC
CDR3 protein: CASTRTEDVGQYF

clone size: -
D gene: TRBD1
J gene: TRBJ1-1
V gene: TRBV3-1/TRBV3-2
CDR3 DNA: TGTGCCAGCAGCCAATTGACAGGGCCGGGCACTGAAGCTTTCTTT
CDR3 protein: CASSQLTGPGTEAFF

clone size: -
D gene: TRBD1
J gene: TRBJ2-5
V gene: TRBV7-7
CDR3 DNA: TGTGCCAGCAGCTTAGATCCATTGGGGACAGGGAGGGAGACCCAGTACTTC
CDR3 protein: CASSLDPLGTGRETQYF

clone size: -
D gene: -
J gene: TRBJ1-6
V gene: TRBV5-1
CDR3 DNA: TGCGCCAGCAGCTCAGTTTTCGGGAACGACTATAATTCACCCCTCCACTTT
CDR3 protein: CASSSVFGNDYNSPLHF

clone size: -
D gene: -
J gene: TRBJ1-1
V gene: TRBV2
CDR3 DNA: TGTGCCAGCAGTGAATTAGTAGGGGGGACTGAAGCTTTCTTT
CDR3 protein: CASSELVGGTEAFF

clone size: -
D gene: -
J gene: TRBJ2-3
V gene: TRBV6-5
CDR3 DNA: TGTGCCAGCAGTTACAGCTTGGCGGAGGGGCAAGATACGCAGTATTTT
CDR3 protein: CASSYSLAEGQDTQYF

clone size: -
D gene: -
J gene: TRBJ1-2
V gene: TRBV10-3
CDR3 DNA: TGTGCCATCAGCACGGACATTAACTATGGCTACACCTTC
CDR3 protein: CAISTDINYGYTF

clone size: few
D gene: -
J gene: TRBJ2-7
V gene: TRBV5-1
CDR3 DNA: TGCGCCAGCAGCTTGGTTAATCGCAAGGACTACGAGCAGTACTTC
CDR3 protein: CASSLVNRKDYEQYF

clone size: -
D gene: -
J gene: TRBJ2-2
V gene: TRBV7-6
CDR3 DNA: TGTGCCAGCAGCCCCCGGGACACCTACACCGGGGAGCTGTTTTTT
CDR3 protein: CASSPRDTYTGELFF

clone size: -
D gene: TRBD2
J gene: TRBJ2-1
V gene: TRBV7-3
CDR3 DNA: TGTGCCAGCAGCTTAACTAGCGGGACCCACAATGAGCAGTTCTTC
CDR3 protein: CASSLTSGTHNEQFF

clone size: few
D gene: -
J gene: TRBJ2-1
V gene: TRBV19
CDR3 DNA: TGTGCCAGTAGTCCGGGACTTCACAATGAGCAGTTCTTC
CDR3 protein: CASSPGLHNEQFF

clone size: -
D gene: -
J gene: TRBJ1-2
V gene: TRBV6-7
CDR3 DNA: TGTGCCAGCAGTTACCGGGGGGGCAGAAACTATGGCTACACCTTC
CDR3 protein: CASSYRGGRNYGYTF

clone size: -
D gene: TRBD2
J gene: TRBJ2-7
V gene: TRBV6-5
CDR3 DNA: TGTGCCAGCAGGGAGACTAGCGGGGGTTACGAGCAGTACTTC
CDR3 protein: CASRETSGGYEQYF

clone size: -
D gene: TRBD1
J gene: TRBJ1-3
V gene: TRBV11-2
CDR3 DNA: TGTGCCAGCAGCGCAAGGACAGGGAGTGGAAACACCATATATTTT
CDR3 protein: CASSARTGSGNTIYF

clone size: -
D gene: -
J gene: TRBJ1-1
V gene: TRBV7-2
CDR3 DNA: TGTGCCAGCAGCTTCTTTCTGGGAAACACTGAAGCTTTCTTT
CDR3 protein: CASSFFLGNTEAFF

clone size: -
D gene: -
J gene: TRBJ1-2
V gene: TRBV6-5
CDR3 DNA: TGTGCCAGCAGTTACAGTGACCCTACCCTCTATGGCTACACCTTC
CDR3 protein: CASSYSDPTLYGYTF

clone size: -
D gene: -
J gene: TRBJ1-2
V gene: TRBV4-3
CDR3 DNA: TGCGCCAGCAGCCAGTCATTAGGGGTCTGGGGCTACACCTTC
CDR3 protein: CASSQSLGVWGYTF

clone size: -
D gene: TRBD2
J gene: TRBJ2-3
V gene: TRBV9
CDR3 DNA: TGTGCCAGCTCTCTGGGCGGGAGAGCCACAGATACGCAGTATTTT
CDR3 protein: CASSLGGRATDTQYF

clone size: -
D gene: -
J gene: TRBJ2-7
V gene: TRBV4-1
CDR3 DNA: TGCGCCAGCAGCCAAGAGGGGTGGTTGGAGCAGTACTTC
CDR3 protein: CASSQEGWLEQYF

clone size: -
D gene: TRBD1
J gene: TRBJ2-7
V gene: TRBV6-2/TRBV6-3
CDR3 DNA: TGTGCCAGCAGCCACGGACAGGGTCTTAAGTACGAGCAGTACTTC
CDR3 protein: CASSHGQGLKYEQYF

clone size: -
D gene: -
J gene: TRBJ1-1
V gene: TRBV25-1
CDR3 DNA: TGTGCCAGCAGTGAACTCCTGACAGTATTAAGTGTCACTGAAGCTTTCTTT
CDR3 protein: CASSELLTVLSVTEAFF